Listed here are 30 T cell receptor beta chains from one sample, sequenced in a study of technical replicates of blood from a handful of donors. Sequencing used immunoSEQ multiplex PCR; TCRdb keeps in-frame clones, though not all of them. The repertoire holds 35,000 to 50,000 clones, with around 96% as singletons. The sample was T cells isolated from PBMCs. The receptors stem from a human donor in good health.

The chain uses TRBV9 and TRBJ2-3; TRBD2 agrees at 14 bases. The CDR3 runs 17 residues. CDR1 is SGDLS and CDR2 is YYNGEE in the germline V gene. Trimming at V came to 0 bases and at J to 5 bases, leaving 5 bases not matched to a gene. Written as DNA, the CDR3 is TGTGCCAGCAGCGTAGAGGGGACTAGCGGGAGAATAGATACGCAGTATTTT. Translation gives CASSVEGTSGRIDTQYF.

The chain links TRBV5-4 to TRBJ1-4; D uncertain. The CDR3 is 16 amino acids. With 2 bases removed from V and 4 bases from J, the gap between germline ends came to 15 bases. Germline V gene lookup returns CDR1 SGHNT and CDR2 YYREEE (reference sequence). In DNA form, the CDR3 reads TGTGCCAGCAGCTTAGGAGGAAGAACAGTTAATGAAAAACTGTTTTTT. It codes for CASSLGGRTVNEKLFF.

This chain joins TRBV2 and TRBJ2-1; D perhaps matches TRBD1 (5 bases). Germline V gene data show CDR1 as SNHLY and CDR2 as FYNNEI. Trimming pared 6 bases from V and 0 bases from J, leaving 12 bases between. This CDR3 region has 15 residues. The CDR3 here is CASRMSDSSYNEQFF. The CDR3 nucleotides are TGTGCCAGCAGAATGAGCGACAGCTCCTACAATGAGCAGTTCTTC.

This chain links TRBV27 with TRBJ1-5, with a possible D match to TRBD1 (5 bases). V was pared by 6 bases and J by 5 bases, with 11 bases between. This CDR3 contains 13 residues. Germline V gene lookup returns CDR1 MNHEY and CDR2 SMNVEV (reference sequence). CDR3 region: CASSPTVHQPQHF. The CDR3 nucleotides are TGTGCCAGCAGCCCGACAGTCCATCAGCCCCAGCATTTT.

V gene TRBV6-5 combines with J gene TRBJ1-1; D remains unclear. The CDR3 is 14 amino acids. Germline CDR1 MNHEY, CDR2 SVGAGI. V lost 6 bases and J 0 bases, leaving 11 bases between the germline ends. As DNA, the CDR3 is TGTGCCAGCAGCCCCGGAGGGATGAACACTGAAGCTTTCTTT. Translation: CASSPGGMNTEAFF.

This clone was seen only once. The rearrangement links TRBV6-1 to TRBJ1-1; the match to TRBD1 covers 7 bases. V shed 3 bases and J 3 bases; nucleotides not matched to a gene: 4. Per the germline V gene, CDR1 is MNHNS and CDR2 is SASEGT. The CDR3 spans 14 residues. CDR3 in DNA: TGTGCCAGCAGTGAGGGGGACAGCTACACTGAAGCTTTCTTT. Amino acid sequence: CASSEGDSYTEAFF.

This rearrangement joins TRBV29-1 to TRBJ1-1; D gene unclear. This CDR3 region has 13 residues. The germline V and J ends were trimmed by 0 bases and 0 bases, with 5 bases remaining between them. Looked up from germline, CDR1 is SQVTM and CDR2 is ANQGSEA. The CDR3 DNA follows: TGCAGCGTTGAAGAGCAGGTGAACACTGAAGCTTTCTTT. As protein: CSVEEQVNTEAFF. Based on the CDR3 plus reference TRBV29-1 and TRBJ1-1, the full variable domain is SAVISQKPSRDICQRGTSLTIQCQVDSQVTMMFWYRQQPGQSLTLIATANQGSEATYESGFVIDKFPISRPNLTFSTLTVSNMSPEDSSIYLCSVEEQVNTEAFFGQGTRLTVV.

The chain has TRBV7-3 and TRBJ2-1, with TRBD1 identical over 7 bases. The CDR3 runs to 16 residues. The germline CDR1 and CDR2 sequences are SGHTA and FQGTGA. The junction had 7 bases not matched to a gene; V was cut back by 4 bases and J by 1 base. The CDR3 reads CASSYLRTGSYNEQFF. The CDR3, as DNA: TGTGCCAGCAGCTACCTTAGGACAGGTTCCTACAATGAGCAGTTCTTC. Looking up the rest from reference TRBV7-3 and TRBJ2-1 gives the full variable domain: GAGVSQTPSNKVTEKGKYVELRCDPISGHTALYWYRQSLGQGPEFLIYFQGTGAADDSGLPNDRFFAVRPEGSVSTLKIQRTERGDSAVYLCASSYLRTGSYNEQFFGPGTRLTVL.

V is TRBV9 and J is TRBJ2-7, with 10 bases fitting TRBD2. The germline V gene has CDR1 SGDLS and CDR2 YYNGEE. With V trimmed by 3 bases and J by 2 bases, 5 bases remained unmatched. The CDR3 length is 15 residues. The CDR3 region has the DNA TGTGCCAGCAGCGAGGGACTAGCGCCCACCTACGAGCAGTACTTC. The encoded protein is CASSEGLAPTYEQYF. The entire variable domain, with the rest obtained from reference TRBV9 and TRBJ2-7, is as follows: DSGVTQTPKHLITATGQRVTLRCSPRSGDLSVYWYQQSLDQGLQFLIQYYNGEERAKGNILERFSAQQFPDLHSELNLSSLELGDSALYFCASSEGLAPTYEQYFGPGTRLTVT.

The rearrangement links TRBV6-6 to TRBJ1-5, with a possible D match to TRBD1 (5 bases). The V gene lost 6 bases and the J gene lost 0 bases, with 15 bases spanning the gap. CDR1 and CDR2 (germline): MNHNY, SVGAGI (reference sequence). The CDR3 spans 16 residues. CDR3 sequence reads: CASSPGGDTSNQPQHF. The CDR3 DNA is TGTGCCAGCAGCCCCGGAGGGGATACTAGCAATCAGCCCCAGCATTTT.

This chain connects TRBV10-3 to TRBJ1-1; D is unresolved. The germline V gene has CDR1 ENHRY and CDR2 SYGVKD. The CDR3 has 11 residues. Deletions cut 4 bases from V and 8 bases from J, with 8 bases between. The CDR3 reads CAISGPGEAFF. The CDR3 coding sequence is TGTGCCATCAGTGGACCGGGGGAAGCTTTCTTT.

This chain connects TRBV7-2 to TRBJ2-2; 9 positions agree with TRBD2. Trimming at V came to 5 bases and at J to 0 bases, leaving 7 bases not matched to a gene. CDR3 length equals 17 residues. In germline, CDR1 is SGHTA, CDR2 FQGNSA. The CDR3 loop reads CASSGKAGGTNTGELFF. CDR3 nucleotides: TGTGCCAGCAGCGGGAAAGCGGGAGGTACGAACACCGGGGAGCTGTTTTTT.

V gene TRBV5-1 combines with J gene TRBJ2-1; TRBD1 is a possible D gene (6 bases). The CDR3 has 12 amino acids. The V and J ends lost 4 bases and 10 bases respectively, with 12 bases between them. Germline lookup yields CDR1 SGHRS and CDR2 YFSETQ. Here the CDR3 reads CASSQYRDEQFF. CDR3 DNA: TGCGCCAGCAGCCAATACAGGGACGAGCAGTTCTTC.

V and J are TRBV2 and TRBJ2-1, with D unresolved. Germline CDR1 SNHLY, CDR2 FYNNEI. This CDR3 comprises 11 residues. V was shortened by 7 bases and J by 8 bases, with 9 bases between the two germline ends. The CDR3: CASIFLDEQFF. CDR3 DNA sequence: TGTGCCAGCATTTTCCTTGATGAGCAGTTCTTC.

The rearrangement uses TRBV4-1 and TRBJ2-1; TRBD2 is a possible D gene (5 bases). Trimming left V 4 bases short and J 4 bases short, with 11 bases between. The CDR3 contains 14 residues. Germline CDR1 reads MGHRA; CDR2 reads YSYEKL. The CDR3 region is CASSLYRGYNEQFF. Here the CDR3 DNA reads TGCGCCAGCAGCCTATACCGGGGTTACAATGAGCAGTTCTTC.

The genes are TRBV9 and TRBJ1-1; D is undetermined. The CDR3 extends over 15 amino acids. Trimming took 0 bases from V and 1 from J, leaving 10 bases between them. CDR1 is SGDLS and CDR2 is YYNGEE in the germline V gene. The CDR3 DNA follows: TGTGCCAGCAGCGTAGTGGGCACCCCGAACACTGAAGCTTTCTTT. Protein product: CASSVVGTPNTEAFF.

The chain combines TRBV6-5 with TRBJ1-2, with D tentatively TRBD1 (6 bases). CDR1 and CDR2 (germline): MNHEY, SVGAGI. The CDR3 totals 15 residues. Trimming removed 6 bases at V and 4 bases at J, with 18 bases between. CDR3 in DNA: TGTGCCAGCAGCTCCCCGGAAACAGGGCTCTATGGCTACACCTTC. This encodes CASSSPETGLYGYTF.

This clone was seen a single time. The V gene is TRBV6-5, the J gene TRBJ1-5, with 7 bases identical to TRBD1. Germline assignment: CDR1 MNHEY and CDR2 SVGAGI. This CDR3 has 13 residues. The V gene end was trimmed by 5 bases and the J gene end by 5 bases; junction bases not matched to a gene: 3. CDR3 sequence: CASSGTGDQPQHF. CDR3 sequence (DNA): TGTGCCAGCAGTGGTACAGGGGATCAGCCCCAGCATTTT.

Here the CDR3 reads CASSQVLGAPGNTIYF. The CDR3 DNA is TGCGCCAGCAGCCAAGTCCTGGGGGCCCCTGGAAACACCATATATTTT. This chain joins TRBV4-1 and TRBJ1-3; TRBD1 is a possible D gene (6 bases). Germline CDR1 and CDR2: MGHRA and YSYEKL. The CDR3 is 16 residues long. V lost 1 base and J lost 2, with 12 bases in between.

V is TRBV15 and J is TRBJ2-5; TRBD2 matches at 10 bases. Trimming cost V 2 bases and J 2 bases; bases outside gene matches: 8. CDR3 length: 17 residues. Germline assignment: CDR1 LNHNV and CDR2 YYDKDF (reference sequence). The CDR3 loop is CATSRYRAGGTQETQYF. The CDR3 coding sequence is TGTGCCACCAGCAGATATCGAGCGGGAGGGACACAAGAGACCCAGTACTTC.

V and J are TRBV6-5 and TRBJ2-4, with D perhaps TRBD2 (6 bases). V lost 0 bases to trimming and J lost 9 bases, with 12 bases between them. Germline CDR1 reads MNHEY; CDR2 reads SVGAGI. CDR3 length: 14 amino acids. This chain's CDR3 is CASSYSEGSGIQYF. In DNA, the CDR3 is TGTGCCAGCAGTTACTCGGAGGGATCAGGCATTCAGTACTTC.

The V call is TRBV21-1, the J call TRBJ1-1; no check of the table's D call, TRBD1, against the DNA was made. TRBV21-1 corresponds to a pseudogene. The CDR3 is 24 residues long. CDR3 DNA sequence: TGTGCCAGCAGCAAGCCCAAAAAAGCTGAATGGACAGGGAGGGGTCGTTGTGCGAGCACTGAAGCTTTCTTT. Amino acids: CASSKPKKAEWTGRGRCASTEAFF.

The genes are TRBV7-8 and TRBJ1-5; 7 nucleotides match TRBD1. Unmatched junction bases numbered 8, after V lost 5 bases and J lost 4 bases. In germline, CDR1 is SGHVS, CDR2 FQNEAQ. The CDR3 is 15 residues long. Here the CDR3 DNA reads TGTGCCAGCAGCGAGGGGACAGACCTAAATCAGCCCCAGCATTTT. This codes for CASSEGTDLNQPQHF.

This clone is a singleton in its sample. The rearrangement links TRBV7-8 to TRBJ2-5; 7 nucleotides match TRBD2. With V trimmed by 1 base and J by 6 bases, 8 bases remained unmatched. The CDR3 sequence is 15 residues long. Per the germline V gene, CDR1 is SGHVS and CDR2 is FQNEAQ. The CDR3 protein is CASSLGGGVVKTQYF. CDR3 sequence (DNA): TGTGCCAGCAGCTTAGGCGGGGGAGTGGTTAAGACCCAGTACTTC.

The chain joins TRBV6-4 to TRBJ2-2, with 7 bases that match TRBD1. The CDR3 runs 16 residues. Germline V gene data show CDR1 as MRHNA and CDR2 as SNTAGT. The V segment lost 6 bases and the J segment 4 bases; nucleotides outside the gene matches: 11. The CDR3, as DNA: TGTGCCAGCAGCCTAGAAGGGGGCCGGGGCACCGGGGAGCTGTTTTTT. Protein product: CASSLEGGRGTGELFF.

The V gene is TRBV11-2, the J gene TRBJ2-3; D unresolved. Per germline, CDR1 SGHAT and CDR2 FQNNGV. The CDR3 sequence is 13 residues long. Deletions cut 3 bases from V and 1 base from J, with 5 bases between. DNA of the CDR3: TGTGCCAGCAGCTTCACAGGCACAGATACGCAGTATTTT. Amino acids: CASSFTGTDTQYF. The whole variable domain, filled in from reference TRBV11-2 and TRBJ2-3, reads EAGVAQSPRYKIIEKRQSVAFWCNPISGHATLYWYQQILGQGPKLLIQFQNNGVVDDSQLPKDRFSAERLKGVDSTLKIQPAKLEDSAVYLCASSFTGTDTQYFGPGTRLTVL.

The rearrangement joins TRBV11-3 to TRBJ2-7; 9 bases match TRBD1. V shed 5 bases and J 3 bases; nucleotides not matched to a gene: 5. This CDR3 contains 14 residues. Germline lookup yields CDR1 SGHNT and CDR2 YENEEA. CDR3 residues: CASSTGTGHYEQYF. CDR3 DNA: TGTGCCAGCAGCACCGGGACAGGGCACTACGAGCAGTACTTC.

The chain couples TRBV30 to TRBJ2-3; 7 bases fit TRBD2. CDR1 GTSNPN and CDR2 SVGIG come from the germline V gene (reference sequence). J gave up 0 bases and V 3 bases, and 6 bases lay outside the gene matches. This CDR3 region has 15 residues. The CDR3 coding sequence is TGTGCCTGGAGGGGGGGGACGGAGAGCACAGATACGCAGTATTTT. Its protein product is CAWRGGTESTDTQYF.

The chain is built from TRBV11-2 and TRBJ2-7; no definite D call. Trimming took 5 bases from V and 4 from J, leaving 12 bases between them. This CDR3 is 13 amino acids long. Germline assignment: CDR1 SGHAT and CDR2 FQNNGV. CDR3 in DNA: TGTGCCAGCAGCATTGACATTGCTTACGAGCAGTACTTC. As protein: CASSIDIAYEQYF.

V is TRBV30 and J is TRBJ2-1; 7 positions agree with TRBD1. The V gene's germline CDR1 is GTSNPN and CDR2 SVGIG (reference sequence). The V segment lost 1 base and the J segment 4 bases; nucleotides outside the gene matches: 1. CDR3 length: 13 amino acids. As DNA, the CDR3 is TGTGCCTGGAGTGGGGACAGTTACAATGAGCAGTTCTTC. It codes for CAWSGDSYNEQFF.